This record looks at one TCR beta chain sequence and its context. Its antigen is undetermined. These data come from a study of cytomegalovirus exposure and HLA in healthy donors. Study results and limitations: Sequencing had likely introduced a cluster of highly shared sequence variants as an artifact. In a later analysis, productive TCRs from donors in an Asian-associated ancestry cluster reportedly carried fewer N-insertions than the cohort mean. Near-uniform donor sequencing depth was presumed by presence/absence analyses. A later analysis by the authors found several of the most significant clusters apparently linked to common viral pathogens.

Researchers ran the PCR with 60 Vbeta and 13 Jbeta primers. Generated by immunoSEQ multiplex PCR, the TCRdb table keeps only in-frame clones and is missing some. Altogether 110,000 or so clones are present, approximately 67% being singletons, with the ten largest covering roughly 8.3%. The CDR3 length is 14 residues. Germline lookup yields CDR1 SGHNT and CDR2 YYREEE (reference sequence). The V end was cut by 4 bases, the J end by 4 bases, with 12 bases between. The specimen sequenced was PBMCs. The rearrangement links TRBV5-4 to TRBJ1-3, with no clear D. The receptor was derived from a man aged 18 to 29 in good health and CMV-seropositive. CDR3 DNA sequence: TGTGCCAGCAGCCTTAAGACACACGGAAACACCATATATTTT. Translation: CASSLKTHGNTIYF. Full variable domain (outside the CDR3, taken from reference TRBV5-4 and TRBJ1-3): ETGVTQSPTHLIKTRGQQVTLRCSSQSGHNTVSWYQQALGQGPQFIFQYYREEENGRGNFPPRFSGLQFPNYSSELNVNALELDDSALYLCASSLKTHGNTIYFGEGSWLTVV.